This T cell receptor beta chain was observed in a study of spatial heterogeneity in lung cancer. Overall study: Detection of beta-chain sequences consistently exceeded that of alpha-chain sequences.

TCRdb independently ran MiXCR on the 5' RACE reads; one entry per CDR3 protein. The sample carries more than 85,000 distinct CDR3 sequences, approximately 8.6% recorded once. Germline-derived CDR1 and CDR2 are MNHEY and SVGEGT. With V trimmed by 4 bases and J by 1 base, 5 bases remained unmatched. This CDR3 has 16 amino acids. Time point meaning: sample taken at primary tumor resection. Unsorted whole RNA of tumor, nontumor lung or frozen PBMC was sequenced. Samples came from 60 to 75 TRACERx patients with untreated early-stage lung cancer. This sequence joins TRBV6-2 or TRBV6-3 and TRBJ2-1; 9 bases align to TRBD2. This clonotype was sampled from a male donor with early-stage non-small cell lung cancer. This material consisted of PBMCs, taken at surgery. The CDR3: CASSSSGGTSYNEQFF. CDR3 DNA: TGTGCCAGCAGTTCAAGCGGGGGGACTTCCTACAATGAGCAGTTCTTC.